These 9 T cell receptor beta chains came from one sample sequenced in a study of blood T cell repertoires in COVID-19. Method: immunoSEQ multiplex PCR; TCRdb's copy keeps in-frame clones and lacks some. The data show 70,000 to 100,000 clones, approximately 75% seen once. The sequencing input was peripheral blood. The receptors here all came from a woman between 50 and 59 years old with acute or convalescent COVID-19.

This clone was detected once. The J gene is TRBJ1-2, the V gene TRBV28; TRBD1 agrees at 9 bases. The trim removed 6 bases at V and 14 bases at J, leaving 16 bases unmatched. The germline V gene has CDR1 MDHEN and CDR2 SYDVKM. The CDR3 loop spans 14 amino acids. CDR3 protein: CASSLGGTGSSKTF. The CDR3 DNA sequence: TGTGCCAGCAGCCTGGGCGGGACAGGGTCCTCTAAGACCTTC.

This rearrangement joins TRBV15 to TRBJ2-5; D not certain. The germline V gene has CDR1 LNHNV and CDR2 YYDKDF (reference sequence). V was pared by 0 bases and J by 2 bases, with 10 bases between. The CDR3 is 15 amino acids. This chain's CDR3 is CATSRDRGLQETQYF. In nucleotides, the CDR3 is TGTGCCACCAGCAGAGATAGAGGATTGCAAGAGACCCAGTACTTC.

This chain joins TRBV6-5 and TRBJ1-1; D is ambiguous. This CDR3 is 14 amino acids long. Germline V gives CDR1 MNHEY, CDR2 SVGAGI. The ends were cut back, 5 bases at V and 2 bases at J, with 12 bases in the middle. CDR3 coding DNA: TGTGCCAGCAGTAGCCAGCTAGAAAACACTGAAGCTTTCTTT. This gives the protein CASSSQLENTEAFF.

The V call is TRBV19, the J call TRBJ1-2; 7 nucleotides match TRBD1. The V gene end was trimmed by 6 bases and the J gene end by 8 bases; junction bases not matched to a gene: 15. From germline, CDR1 is LNHDA and CDR2 SQIVND (reference sequence). The CDR3 contains 15 residues. The DNA of the CDR3 is TGTGCCAGTAGCGACAACAGGGGATCAGCGGGCGGCTACACCTTC. It codes for CASSDNRGSAGGYTF.

This clone has just one count. The chain uses TRBV5-4 and TRBJ1-2; no firm D call. CDR3 length: 15 amino acids. The germline V gene has CDR1 SGHNT and CDR2 YYREEE (reference sequence). V lost 4 bases and J lost 3, with 16 bases in between. DNA for the CDR3: TGTGCCAGCAGCCACTCAACCGGTGGTGACTATGGCTACACCTTC. Its translation: CASSHSTGGDYGYTF.

DNA of the CDR3: TGTGCCAGCAGCTTGGTGTCGGGGTTCGGCACTGAAGCTTTCTTT. It specifies CASSLVSGFGTEAFF. This chain joins TRBV5-6 and TRBJ1-1; unclear D gene. The germline CDR1 and CDR2 sequences are SGHDT and YYEEEE. Trimming took off 0 bases at V and 4 bases at J, with 13 bases between the two ends. The CDR3 runs to 15 residues.

The rearrangement joins TRBV6-6 to TRBJ1-2; 8 nucleotides align to TRBD1. The germline gives CDR1 MNHNY, CDR2 SVGAGI (reference sequence). There are 14 residues in the CDR3. J was trimmed by 3 bases and V by 6 bases; bases with no gene match: 6. In DNA form, the CDR3 reads TGTGCCAGCAGCTATCCGACAGGGGACTATGGCTACACCTTC. This translates into CASSYPTGDYGYTF.

The genes are TRBV12-3 or TRBV12-4 and TRBJ1-1; D uncertain. V gave up 10 bases and J gave up 6 bases, with 12 bases separating them. This CDR3 has 11 residues. The CDR3 reads CATSPGAEAFF. The CDR3 DNA follows: TGTGCCACCTCCCCCGGGGCTGAAGCTTTCTTT.

This clone was detected a few times. The rearrangement joins TRBV27 to TRBJ1-2, with D perhaps TRBD1 (6 bases). Per germline, CDR1 MNHEY and CDR2 SMNVEV (reference sequence). V was cut by 8 bases and J by 5 bases, with 12 bases left in between. This CDR3 is built from 12 residues. CDR3 in DNA: TGTGCCAGCCGCGACAGGACTTATGGCTACACCTTC. This sequence encodes CASRDRTYGYTF.